This T cell receptor beta chain is drawn from a study of shared clonotypes between healthy human individuals. This table comes from immunoSEQ multiplex PCR, and its TCRdb copy is limited to in-frame clones, with some not included. The sample has under 1,900,000 clones; approximately 98.5% are singletons. CDR3 length: 15 residues. J gave up 0 bases and V 3 bases, and 1 base lay outside the gene matches. CDR1 is SGHRS, CDR2 YFSETQ, per germline. The chain uses TRBV5-1 and TRBJ2-3; 10 bases are shared with TRBD2. Sequenced: naive CD4+ T cells sorted from blood. As to subset: CD45RA+ positively selected. The sequence was obtained from a man aged 25-45 years in good health. In nucleotides, the CDR3 is TGCGCCAGCAGCTGGGGACTAGCGAGCACAGATACGCAGTATTTT. Amino acids: CASSWGLASTDTQYF.